This record concerns one TCR beta chain sequence. This clonotype is regarded as medium-sized (0.01 to 0.1%). Its antigen is not yet known. Per-base quality was not reported, and no clone a single base away is much larger than it. The entry originates in a study of breast tumors, draining lymph nodes, adjacent tissues listed by TCRdb under 2016. Concerning the study at large: In breast cancer patients, the study compared the TCR beta repertoires of tumor, adjacent nontumor tissue and axillary lymph nodes. In human breast cancer, the study set out to evaluate how tumor, surrounding tissue and draining lymph node repertoires relate to one another and whether T cells may move between these sites.

TCRdb records Illumina HiSeq 2000 as the sequencer. Multiplex PCR amplification was used to generate the TCR beta chain libraries. The amplified TCR beta chain products were analyzed by high-throughput sequencing. TCRdb reprocessing: public reads trimmed at Q25 with fastp, clones called with MiXCR, in-frame beta chains kept. For every CDR3 protein sequence, its rows merge into one entry that carries the most common genes and DNA. The sample data list about 22,000 distinct CDR3 sequences, and roughly 55% of these were observed just once. The top ten constitute roughly an eighth of the sample. The paper as a whole reports these results and caveats: T-cell repertoire diversity in tumors was found to be lower than in lymph nodes but higher than in nontumor tissue, and preferential V and J gene usage was observed. The data were considered consistent with most tumor T cells being derived from the lymph node and subsequently expanding within tumor tissue. The study presented the conclusion that tumor T cells originate in lymph nodes as consistent with a hypothesis, not as something directly demonstrated. In luminal-like breast cancer, tumor and nontumor tissue repertoires resembled each other significantly more than in basal-like breast cancer.

This receptor was identified in a female donor with breast cancer. Some clones in this sample may be carry-over from other donors' samples. Specimen: breast tumor tissue.

The CDR3 has the sequence CASSVGGNSGNTIYF. Read as DNA, the sequence is TGTGCCAGCAGCGTAGGCGGAAACTCTGGAAACACCATATATTTT. The rearrangement joined TRBV9 to TRBJ1-3, with the D gene not confidently named. Reading from cysteine to phenylalanine, the CDR3 counts 15 amino acids. Just CDR3 DNA is preserved here, 45 bases in frame from base 1. The junction shows trimming of 0 bases on V and 0 bases on J, plus 7 bases between the germline ends. CDR1 and CDR2, looked up from the germline V gene, are SGDLS and YYNGEE. With the rest looked up from the reference TRBV9 and TRBJ1-3 genes rather than sequenced, the full variable domain is DSGVTQTPKHLITATGQRVTLRCSPRSGDLSVYWYQQSLDQGLQFLIQYYNGEERAKGNILERFSAQQFPDLHSELNLSSLELGDSALYFCASSVGGNSGNTIYFGEGSWLTVV.